The clone carrying this T cell receptor (beta chain) was detected only a few times. The authors took one heparinised blood draw, averaging roughly 120 mL, from each donor. Every isolated RNA sample was fully reverse transcribed, so sequencing captured expressed TCRB transcripts. Data came from immunoSEQ multiplex PCR; TCRdb stores just in-frame clones and leaves some out. This table has tens of thousands of clones, about 60% appearing once. This CDR3 is built from 14 residues. Deletions cut 2 bases from V and 5 bases from J, with 11 bases between. The V gene's germline CDR1 is KGHSH and CDR2 LQKENI. This entry is derived from a study of beta chain features in type 1 diabetes.

The sequence was collected from a woman aged 18-29 years in good health. Sequences were obtained from Tregs from blood. The genes are TRBV18 and TRBJ2-3; no definite D call. The CDR3 region has the DNA TGTGCCAGCTCACCAGTCATCCCCGGAGATACGCAGTATTTT. As protein: CASSPVIPGDTQYF.